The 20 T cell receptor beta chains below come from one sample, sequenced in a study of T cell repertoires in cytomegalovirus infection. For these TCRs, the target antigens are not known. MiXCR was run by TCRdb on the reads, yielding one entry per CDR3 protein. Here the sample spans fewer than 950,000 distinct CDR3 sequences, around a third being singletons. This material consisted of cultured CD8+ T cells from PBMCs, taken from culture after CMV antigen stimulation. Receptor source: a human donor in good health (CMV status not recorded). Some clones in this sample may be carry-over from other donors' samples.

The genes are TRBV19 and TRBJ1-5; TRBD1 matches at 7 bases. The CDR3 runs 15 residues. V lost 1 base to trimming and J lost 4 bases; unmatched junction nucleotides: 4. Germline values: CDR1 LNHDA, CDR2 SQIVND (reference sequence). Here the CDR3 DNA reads TGTGCCAGTAGTATAGGGGACAGTCTGAATCAGCCCCAGCATTTT. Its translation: CASSIGDSLNQPQHF.

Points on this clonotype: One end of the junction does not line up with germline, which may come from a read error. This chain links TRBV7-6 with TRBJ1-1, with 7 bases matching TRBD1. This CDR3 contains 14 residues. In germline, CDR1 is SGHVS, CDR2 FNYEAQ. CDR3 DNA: TGTGCCAACAGCCAGACAGGGATGAACACTGAAGCTTTCTTT. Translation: CANSQTGMNTEAFF.

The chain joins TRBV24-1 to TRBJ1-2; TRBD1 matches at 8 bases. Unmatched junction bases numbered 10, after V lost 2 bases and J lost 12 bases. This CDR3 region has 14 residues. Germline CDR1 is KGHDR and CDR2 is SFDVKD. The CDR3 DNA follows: TGTGCCACCAGTGATTCCCGGACAGGGAAAAGCCACACCTTC. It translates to CATSDSRTGKSHTF.

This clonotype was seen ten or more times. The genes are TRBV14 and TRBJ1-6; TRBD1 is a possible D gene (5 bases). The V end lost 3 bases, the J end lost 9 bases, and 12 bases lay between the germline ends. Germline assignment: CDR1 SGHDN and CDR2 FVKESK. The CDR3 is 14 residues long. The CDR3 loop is CASSHRGEGSPLHF. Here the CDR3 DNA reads TGTGCCAGCAGCCATCGGGGCGAAGGTTCACCCCTCCACTTT.

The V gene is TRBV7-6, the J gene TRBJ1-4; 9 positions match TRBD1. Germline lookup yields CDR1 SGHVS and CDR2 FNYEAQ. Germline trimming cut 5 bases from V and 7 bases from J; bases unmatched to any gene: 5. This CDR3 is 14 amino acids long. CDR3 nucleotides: TGTGCCAGCAGCCCATCGGACAGGGGTGAAAAACTGTTTTTT. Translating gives CASSPSDRGEKLFF.

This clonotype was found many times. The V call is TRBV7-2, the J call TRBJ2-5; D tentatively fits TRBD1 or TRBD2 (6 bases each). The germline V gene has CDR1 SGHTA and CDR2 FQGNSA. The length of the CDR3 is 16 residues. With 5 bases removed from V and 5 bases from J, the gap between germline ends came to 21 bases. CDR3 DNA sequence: TGTGCCAGCAGCCGTGGGGGCTTGCGGGGACGGGAGACCCAGTACTTC. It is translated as CASSRGGLRGRETQYF.

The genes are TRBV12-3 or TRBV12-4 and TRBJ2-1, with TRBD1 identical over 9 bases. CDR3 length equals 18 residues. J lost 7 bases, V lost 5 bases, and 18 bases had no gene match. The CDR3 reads CASSTRTGGAWRGNEQFF. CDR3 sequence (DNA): TGTGCCAGCAGTACTCGAACAGGGGGCGCGTGGAGGGGGAATGAGCAGTTCTTC.

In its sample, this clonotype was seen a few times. The CDR3 DNA reads TGTGCCAGCAGCTCCCCAGTACACCGACAGAGCTACGGAGTGGACACCATATATTTT. The encoded protein is CASSSPVHRQSYGVDTIYF. This chain uses TRBV7-1 with TRBJ1-3; D perhaps matches TRBD1 (5 bases). TRBV7-1 is an ORF, and what it does is uncertain. V was cut by 3 bases and J by 8 bases, with 29 bases left in between. This CDR3 is 19 amino acids long.

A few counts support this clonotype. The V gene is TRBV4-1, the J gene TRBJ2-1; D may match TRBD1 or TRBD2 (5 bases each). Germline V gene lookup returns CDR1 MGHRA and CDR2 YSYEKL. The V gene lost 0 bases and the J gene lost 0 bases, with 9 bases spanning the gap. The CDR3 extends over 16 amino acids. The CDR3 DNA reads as TGCGCCAGCAGCCAAGAAGTTGGGGGCTCCTACAATGAGCAGTTCTTC. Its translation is CASSQEVGGSYNEQFF.

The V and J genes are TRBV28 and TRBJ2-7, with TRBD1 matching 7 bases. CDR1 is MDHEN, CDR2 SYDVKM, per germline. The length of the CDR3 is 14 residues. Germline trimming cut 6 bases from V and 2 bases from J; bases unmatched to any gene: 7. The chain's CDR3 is CASSRQGLTYEQYV. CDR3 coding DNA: TGTGCCAGCAGCCGACAGGGCCTAACCTACGAGCAGTACGTC.

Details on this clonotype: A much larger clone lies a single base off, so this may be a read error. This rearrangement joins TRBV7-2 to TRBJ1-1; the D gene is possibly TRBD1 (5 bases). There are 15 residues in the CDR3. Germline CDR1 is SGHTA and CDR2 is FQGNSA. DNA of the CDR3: TGTGCCAGCAGCTATCATGGGGGAACGAACAATGAAGCTTTCTTT. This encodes CASSYHGGTNNEAFF.

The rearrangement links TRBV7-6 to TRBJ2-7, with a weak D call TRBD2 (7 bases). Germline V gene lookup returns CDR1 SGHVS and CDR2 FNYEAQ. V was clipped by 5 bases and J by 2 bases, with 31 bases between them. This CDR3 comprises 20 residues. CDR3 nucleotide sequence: TGTGCCAGCAGCGCCCACAGAAGGGGGGGGGGCTACATGTCACCCTACGAGCAGTACGTC. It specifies CASSAHRRGGGYMSPYEQYV.

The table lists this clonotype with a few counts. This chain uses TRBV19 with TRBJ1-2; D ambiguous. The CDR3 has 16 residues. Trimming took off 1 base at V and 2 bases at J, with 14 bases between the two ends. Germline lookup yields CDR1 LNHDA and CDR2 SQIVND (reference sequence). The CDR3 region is CASSIARSGPNYGYTF. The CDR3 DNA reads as TGTGCCAGTAGTATAGCGAGGTCCGGGCCCAACTATGGCTACACCTTC.

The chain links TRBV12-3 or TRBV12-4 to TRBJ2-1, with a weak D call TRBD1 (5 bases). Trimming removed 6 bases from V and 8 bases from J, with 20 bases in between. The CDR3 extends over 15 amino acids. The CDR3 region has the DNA TGTGCCAGCAGACCTGACAGAAATGCTTTCTATGAGCAGTTCTTC. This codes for CASRPDRNAFYEQFF.

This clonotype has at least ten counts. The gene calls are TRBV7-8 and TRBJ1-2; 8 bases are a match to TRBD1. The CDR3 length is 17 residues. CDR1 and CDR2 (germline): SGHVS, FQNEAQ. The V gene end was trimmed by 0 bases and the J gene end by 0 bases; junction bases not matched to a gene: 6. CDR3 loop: CASSLARQGASNYGYTF. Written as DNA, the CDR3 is TGTGCCAGCAGCTTAGCTCGGCAGGGGGCCTCTAACTATGGCTACACCTTC.

CDR3 residues: CASAPHGNTQYF. As DNA, the CDR3 is TGCGCCAGCGCGCCCCATGGCAATACGCAGTATTTT. The chain employs TRBV5-1 and TRBJ2-3; no firm D call. The CDR3 extends over 12 amino acids. Germline loops: CDR1 SGHRS, CDR2 YFSETQ. Trimming removed 7 bases from V and 7 bases from J, with 13 bases in between.

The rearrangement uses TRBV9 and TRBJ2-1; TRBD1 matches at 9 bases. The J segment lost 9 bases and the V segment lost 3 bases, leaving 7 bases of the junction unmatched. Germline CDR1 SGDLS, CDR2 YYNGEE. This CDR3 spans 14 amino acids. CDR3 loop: CASSAGTGHSEQFF. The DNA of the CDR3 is TGTGCCAGCAGCGCCGGGACAGGGCATAGTGAGCAGTTCTTC.

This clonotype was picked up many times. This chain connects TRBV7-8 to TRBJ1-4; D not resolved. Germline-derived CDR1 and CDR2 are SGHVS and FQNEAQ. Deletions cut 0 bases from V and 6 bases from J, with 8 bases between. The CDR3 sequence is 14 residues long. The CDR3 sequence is CASSLAFQDEKLFF. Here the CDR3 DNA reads TGTGCCAGCAGCTTAGCGTTCCAGGATGAAAAACTGTTTTTT.

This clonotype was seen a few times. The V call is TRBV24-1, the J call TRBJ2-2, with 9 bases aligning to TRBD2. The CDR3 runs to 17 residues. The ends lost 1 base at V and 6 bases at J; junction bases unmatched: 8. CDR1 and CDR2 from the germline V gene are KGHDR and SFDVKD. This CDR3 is CATSDFRGTSLPGELFF. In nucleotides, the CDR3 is TGTGCCACCAGTGATTTTCGTGGGACTAGCCTTCCCGGGGAGCTGTTTTTT.

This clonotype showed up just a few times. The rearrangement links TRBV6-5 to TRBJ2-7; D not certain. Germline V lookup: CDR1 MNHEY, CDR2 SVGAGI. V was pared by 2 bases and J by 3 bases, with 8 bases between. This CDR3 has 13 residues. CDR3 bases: TGTGCCAGCAGTTACGGTGATAACTACGAGCAGTACGTC. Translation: CASSYGDNYEQYV.